This T cell receptor (beta chain) was captured in a study of control samples from healthy donors and cancer patients. Germline V gene lookup returns CDR1 SNHLY and CDR2 FYNNEI. CDR3 length: 15 amino acids. A remark on this clone: Relative to the germline gene, one junction end is altered; a read error may explain this.

Repertoires were generated with immunoSEQ multiplex PCR, while TCRdb's copy carries only in-frame clones and drops some. The sample holds approximately 100,000 clones, under 90% seen once. Specimen: blood. The chain has TRBV2 and TRBJ1-2; no clear D. The TCR comes from a woman aged 40 to 50 in good health. DNA of the CDR3: TGTGCCAGCAGGGAAGCCCGGCGGCTTAACTATGGCTACACCTTC. Translating gives CASREARRLNYGYTF.